The 27 T cell receptor beta chains in this list originate from one sample, sequenced in a study of shared clonotypes between healthy human individuals. CD8 cells classed as naive were CD45RO-negative and positively selected for CCR7, excluding terminally differentiated effector memory CD45RA+ cells. Using immunoSEQ multiplex PCR, the repertoire was profiled, and TCRdb retains in-frame clones only, with some absent. The sample consists of 700,000 to 950,000 clones, roughly 96% of them appearing once. The specimen was naive CD8+ T cells sorted from blood. These receptors came from a man between 25 and 39 years old in good health.

This chain joins TRBV25-1 and TRBJ2-2; no definite D call. The CDR3 is made up of 12 amino acids. V dropped 8 bases and J dropped 8 bases, with 12 bases sitting between them. From germline, CDR1 is MGHDK and CDR2 SYGVNS. The CDR3 protein is CASSPYSGELFF. CDR3 DNA: TGTGCCAGCTCCCCGTATTCAGGGGAGCTGTTTTTT.

This chain joins TRBV14 and TRBJ2-1; 8 bases align to TRBD1. CDR1 SGHDN and CDR2 FVKESK come from the germline V gene. This CDR3 has 19 amino acids. V lost 1 base to trimming and J lost 3 bases; unmatched junction nucleotides: 14. CDR3 DNA: TGTGCCAGCAGCCAAGCTTTTGTCGGTCGGGGACAGGTCTACAATGAGCAGTTCTTC. Amino acids: CASSQAFVGRGQVYNEQFF. Combining the CDR3 with reference TRBV14 and TRBJ2-1 gives the whole variable domain EAGVTQFPSHSVIEKGQTVTLRCDPISGHDNLYWYRRVMGKEIKFLLHFVKESKQDESGMPNNRFLAERTGGTYSTLKVQPAELEDSGVYFCASSQAFVGRGQVYNEQFFGPGTRLTVL.

The rearrangement uses TRBV27 and TRBJ2-7; D uncertain. V was shortened by 2 bases and J by 6 bases, with 11 bases between the two germline ends. Germline CDR1 reads MNHEY; CDR2 reads SMNVEV (reference sequence). The CDR3 spans 13 residues. The CDR3 DNA is TGTGCCAGCAGTTTACCCCCCTGGAGCGAGCAGTACTTC. Its protein is CASSLPPWSEQYF.

Regarding this clone: Other nucleotide sequences in the sample specify the same CDR3. The V call is TRBV7-6, the J call TRBJ2-7; perhaps TRBD2 as D (6 bases). V shed 3 bases and J shed 2 bases, with 8 bases lying between them. CDR1 is SGHVS and CDR2 is FNYEAQ in the germline V gene. The CDR3 consists of 13 residues. DNA for the CDR3: TGTGCCAGCAGCTTTGGAGGGACCTACGAGCAGTACTTC. Encoded protein: CASSFGGTYEQYF.

The CDR3 here is CASSLEAGSSYEQYF. In DNA, the CDR3 is TGTGCCAGCAGCTTAGAAGCAGGGAGCTCCTACGAGCAGTACTTC. The rearrangement links TRBV11-3 to TRBJ2-7; either TRBD1 or TRBD2 may fit D (5 bases each). In germline, CDR1 is SGHNT, CDR2 YENEEA. V was trimmed by 0 bases and J by 0 bases, leaving 9 bases between them. This CDR3 is built from 15 residues.

With respect to this clone: At one of its ends the junction is not consistent with the germline gene, which may arise from a read error. The chain employs TRBV7-9 and TRBJ2-5, with TRBD2 identical over 7 bases. The CDR3 is 16 residues long. From germline, CDR1 is SEHNR and CDR2 FQNEAQ (reference sequence). The CDR3 protein is CASSLVITSGEETQYF. The CDR3, as DNA: TGTGCCAGCAGTTTAGTGATCACCAGCGGGGAAGAGACCCAGTACTTC.

The rearrangement joins TRBV5-5 to TRBJ2-3; weak D call: TRBD1 (5 bases). The CDR3 extends over 14 amino acids. V lost 1 base to trimming and J lost 2 bases, with 8 bases between them. Germline V gene lookup returns CDR1 SGHKS and CDR2 YYEKEE (reference sequence). This CDR3 reads CASSLYRITDTQYF. CDR3 DNA: TGTGCCAGCAGCTTGTACAGGATCACAGATACGCAGTATTTT.

The V gene is TRBV11-2, the J gene TRBJ2-1, with 11 bases identical to TRBD2. V trimming: 1 base; J trimming: 10 bases; junction bases outside the gene matches: 9. In germline, CDR1 is SGHAT, CDR2 FQNNGV. This CDR3 comprises 16 residues. The CDR3 is CASSLGLSGRAREQFF. The CDR3 DNA is TGTGCCAGCAGCTTAGGGCTTAGCGGGAGGGCCAGGGAGCAGTTCTTC.

The V and J genes are TRBV7-9 and TRBJ2-1; weak D call: TRBD2 (5 bases). The CDR3 totals 16 residues. Per germline, CDR1 SEHNR and CDR2 FQNEAQ (reference sequence). Deletions cut 6 bases from V and 8 bases from J, with 23 bases between. CDR3 protein: CASSSIGIPTQDEQFF. The CDR3 nucleotides are TGTGCCAGCAGTTCCATCGGGATACCCACCCAGGATGAGCAGTTCTTC.

The chain couples TRBV7-2 to TRBJ2-7; 9 bases map to TRBD1. J was trimmed by 1 base and V by 5 bases; bases with no gene match: 6. Germline assignment: CDR1 SGHTA and CDR2 FQGNSA. The CDR3 loop spans 15 amino acids. DNA of the CDR3: TGTGCCAGCAGCCGAGGACAGGGGTTATCCTACGAGCAGTACTTC. Protein sequence: CASSRGQGLSYEQYF. The complete variable domain, with remaining parts taken from reference TRBV7-2 and TRBJ2-7, reads GAGVSQSPSNKVTEKGKDVELRCDPISGHTALYWYRQSLGQGLEFLIYFQGNSAPDKSGLPSDRFSAERTGGSVSTLTIQRTQQEDSAVYLCASSRGQGLSYEQYFGPGTRLTVT.

Worth noting for this clone: The same CDR3 arises from other DNA sequences in this sample as well. The genes are TRBV4-1 and TRBJ2-2; D not certain. The V and J ends lost 3 bases and 6 bases respectively, with 8 bases between them. The CDR3 is 13 residues long. CDR1 MGHRA and CDR2 YSYEKL come from the germline V gene. The CDR3 here is CASSQARPGELFF. The DNA for the CDR3 is TGCGCCAGCAGCCAGGCTAGGCCCGGGGAGCTGTTTTTT.

The chain joins TRBV5-6 to TRBJ1-4; weak D call: TRBD1 (6 bases). V was pared by 3 bases and J by 5 bases, with 11 bases between. Germline V gene data show CDR1 as SGHDT and CDR2 as YYEEEE. This CDR3 spans 14 amino acids. The CDR3 bases are TGTGCCAGCAGCTCGACAGGTGTAAATGAAAAACTGTTTTTT. It specifies CASSSTGVNEKLFF.

The rearrangement joins TRBV19 to TRBJ2-7, with 7 bases lining up with TRBD2. Trimming removed 1 base from V and 3 bases from J; junction bases left unmatched: 6. This CDR3 spans 15 amino acids. Germline assignment: CDR1 LNHDA and CDR2 SQIVND (reference sequence). The CDR3 protein is CASSIVLADYYEQYF. For the CDR3, the DNA is TGTGCCAGTAGTATAGTCCTAGCGGATTACTACGAGCAGTACTTC.

The chain links TRBV6-5 to TRBJ2-1, with a possible D match to TRBD1 (6 bases). In germline, CDR1 is MNHEY, CDR2 SVGAGI. V was shortened by 5 bases and J by 2 bases, with 13 bases between the two germline ends. The CDR3 consists of 15 residues. The CDR3 region has the DNA TGTGCCAGCAGTCCGGACAGTTGGCCCTACAATGAGCAGTTCTTC. Amino acid sequence: CASSPDSWPYNEQFF.

The V call is TRBV11-2, the J call TRBJ2-1; D may be TRBD2 (5 bases). Trimming removed 2 bases from V and 6 bases from J, with 20 bases in between. Germline CDR1 reads SGHAT; CDR2 reads FQNNGV. The CDR3 extends over 17 amino acids. The CDR3 DNA is TGTGCCAGCAGCTTATTTTTTGAGCGGAGACGGGGCAATGAGCAGTTCTTC. It encodes CASSLFFERRRGNEQFF. The full variable domain, its missing parts supplied by reference TRBV11-2 and TRBJ2-1, is EAGVAQSPRYKIIEKRQSVAFWCNPISGHATLYWYQQILGQGPKLLIQFQNNGVVDDSQLPKDRFSAERLKGVDSTLKIQPAKLEDSAVYLCASSLFFERRRGNEQFFGPGTRLTVL.

The chain is built from TRBV29-1 and TRBJ2-2; D is perhaps TRBD1 (6 bases). The germline V and J ends were trimmed by 6 bases and 2 bases, with 16 bases remaining between them. Germline CDR1 is SQVTM and CDR2 is ANQGSEA. The length of the CDR3 is 15 residues. CDR3 sequence: CSVDPGQSNTGELFF. CDR3 coding DNA: TGCAGCGTAGATCCGGGACAATCTAACACCGGGGAGCTGTTTTTT.

The J gene is TRBJ2-1, the V gene TRBV27; 10 bases map to TRBD1. This CDR3 is built from 18 residues. Per the germline V gene, CDR1 is MNHEY and CDR2 is SMNVEV (reference sequence). Unmatched junction bases numbered 9, after V lost 3 bases and J lost 1 base. CDR3 loop: CASSFPVTGQGSYNEQFF. The CDR3 DNA reads TGTGCCAGCAGTTTCCCGGTAACGGGACAGGGGTCCTACAATGAGCAGTTCTTC.

The rearrangement joins TRBV5-4 to TRBJ2-7; D gene uncertain. CDR1 is SGHNT, CDR2 YYREEE, per germline (reference sequence). V was cut by 8 bases and J by 0 bases, with 9 bases left in between. This CDR3 is 12 amino acids long. CDR3 in amino acids: CASGRNSYEQYF. The DNA for the CDR3 is TGTGCCAGTGGACGAAACTCCTACGAGCAGTACTTC.

The chain carries TRBV7-9 and TRBJ2-1; 9 nucleotides match TRBD1. Germline V gene lookup returns CDR1 SEHNR and CDR2 FQNEAQ (reference sequence). V lost 5 bases to trimming and J lost 6 bases; unmatched junction nucleotides: 8. The CDR3 has 15 residues. For the CDR3, the DNA is TGTGCCAGCAGCCTCGACAGGGGGTTTCGCAATGAGCAGTTCTTC. Protein product: CASSLDRGFRNEQFF.

The chain uses TRBV5-1 and TRBJ2-1, with TRBD2 matching over 16 bases. From germline, CDR1 is SGHRS and CDR2 YFSETQ. With V trimmed by 0 bases and J by 5 bases, 2 bases remained unmatched. The CDR3 runs to 17 residues. Here the CDR3 reads CASSLVGLAGGDNEQFF. The CDR3 DNA sequence: TGCGCCAGCAGCTTGGTGGGACTAGCGGGAGGGGACAATGAGCAGTTCTTC.

The chain uses TRBV7-9 and TRBJ1-1; 7 positions match TRBD1. The V segment lost 5 bases and the J segment 1 base; nucleotides outside the gene matches: 10. This CDR3 is 16 amino acids long. Germline loops: CDR1 SEHNR, CDR2 FQNEAQ (reference sequence). The CDR3 loop is CASSPPRAGGNTEAFF. CDR3 coding DNA: TGTGCCAGCAGCCCCCCGAGGGCAGGGGGGAACACTGAAGCTTTCTTT.

This chain joins TRBV4-3 and TRBJ2-1; D possibly corresponds to TRBD1 (5 bases). The V end lost 0 bases, the J end lost 1 base, and 13 bases lay between the germline ends. CDR1 LGHNA and CDR2 YSLEER come from the germline V gene. This CDR3 is 17 amino acids long. Written as DNA, the CDR3 is TGCGCCAGCAGCCAAGATGTGGGGCTCCTTTCCTACAATGAGCAGTTCTTC. Translated, it gives CASSQDVGLLSYNEQFF.

V is TRBV9 and J is TRBJ2-1; D uncertain. The CDR3 sequence is 11 residues long. Trimming pared 2 bases from V and 9 bases from J, leaving 6 bases between. From germline, CDR1 is SGDLS and CDR2 YYNGEE. The CDR3 DNA reads TGTGCCAGCAGCGTCGCGGTTGAGCAGTTCTTC. It is translated as CASSVAVEQFF.

This rearrangement joins TRBV7-9 to TRBJ2-1; 14 bases are a match to TRBD2. Trimming cost V 2 bases and J 8 bases; bases outside gene matches: 5. The CDR3 spans 16 residues. Germline V lookup: CDR1 SEHNR, CDR2 FQNEAQ (reference sequence). CDR3 DNA: TGTGCCAGCAGCTTACCGGGACTAGCGGGAGACCATGAGCAGTTCTTC. Encoded protein: CASSLPGLAGDHEQFF.

V usage is TRBV4-1 and J usage is TRBJ1-3, with a possible D match to TRBD1 (5 bases). The V end lost 2 bases, the J end lost 0 bases, and 20 bases lay between the germline ends. The germline gives CDR1 MGHRA, CDR2 YSYEKL. The length of the CDR3 is 19 residues. CDR3: CASSQRQGRTTSSGNTIYF. CDR3 bases: TGCGCCAGCAGCCAACGTCAGGGTCGGACAACCAGCTCTGGAAACACCATATATTTT.

The chain recombines TRBV27 with TRBJ2-2, with 8 nucleotides matching TRBD2. J was trimmed by 3 bases and V by 7 bases; bases with no gene match: 13. This CDR3 comprises 17 residues. Germline CDR1 reads MNHEY; CDR2 reads SMNVEV (reference sequence). The CDR3 is CASTTPSGGPYTGELFF. CDR3 sequence (DNA): TGTGCCAGCACGACACCGTCGGGAGGGCCTTACACCGGGGAGCTGTTTTTT.

The chain couples TRBV30 to TRBJ2-7; the match to TRBD1 covers 10 bases. Germline CDR1 GTSNPN, CDR2 SVGIG (reference sequence). V was clipped by 2 bases and J by 5 bases; unmatched bases: 6. This CDR3 region has 14 residues. For the CDR3, the DNA is TGTGCCTGGAGTACCGGGACAGGGGTGCACGAGCAGTACTTC. Translating gives CAWSTGTGVHEQYF.